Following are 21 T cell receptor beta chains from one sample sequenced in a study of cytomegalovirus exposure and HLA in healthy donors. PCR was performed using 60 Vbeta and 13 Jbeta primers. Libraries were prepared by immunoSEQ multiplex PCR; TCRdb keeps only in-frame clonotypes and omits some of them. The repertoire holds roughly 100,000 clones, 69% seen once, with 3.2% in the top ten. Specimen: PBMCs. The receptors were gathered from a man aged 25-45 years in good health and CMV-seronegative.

CDR3 amino acids: CASRRGTGYGYTF. CDR3 nucleotide sequence: TGTGCCAGCAGGCGAGGGACAGGCTATGGCTACACCTTC. V gene TRBV6-6 combines with J gene TRBJ1-2; 8 nucleotides line up with TRBD1. Germline CDR1 MNHNY, CDR2 SVGAGI (reference sequence). Unmatched junction bases numbered 4, after V lost 6 bases and J lost 4 bases. This CDR3 contains 13 residues.

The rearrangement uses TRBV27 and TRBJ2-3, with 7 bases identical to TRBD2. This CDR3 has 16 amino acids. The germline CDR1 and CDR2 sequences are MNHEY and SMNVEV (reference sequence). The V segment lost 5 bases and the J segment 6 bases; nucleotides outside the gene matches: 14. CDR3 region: CASSPRTTLGGDTQYF. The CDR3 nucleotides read TGTGCCAGCAGTCCGAGGACCACCTTGGGGGGGGATACGCAGTATTTT.

The CDR3 DNA reads as TGCAGCGTTGCCCAGTGGGGCGGTGAAAAACTGTTTTTT. It translates to CSVAQWGGEKLFF. This chain uses TRBV29-1 with TRBJ1-4; D is perhaps TRBD1 (5 bases). This CDR3 is built from 13 residues. Between the trimmed V and J ends, which lost 4 bases and 7 bases, there was a span of 13 bases. In germline, CDR1 is SQVTM, CDR2 ANQGSEA.

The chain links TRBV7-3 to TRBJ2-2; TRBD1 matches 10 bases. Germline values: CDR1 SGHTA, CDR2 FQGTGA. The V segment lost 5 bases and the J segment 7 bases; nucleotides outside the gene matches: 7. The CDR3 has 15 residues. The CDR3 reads CASSPGTGVVGELFF. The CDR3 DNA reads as TGTGCCAGCAGCCCCGGGACAGGGGTGGTCGGGGAGCTGTTTTTT. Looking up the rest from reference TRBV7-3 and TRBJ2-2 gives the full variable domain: GAGVSQTPSNKVTEKGKYVELRCDPISGHTALYWYRQSLGQGPEFLIYFQGTGAADDSGLPNDRFFAVRPEGSVSTLKIQRTERGDSAVYLCASSPGTGVVGELFFGEGSRLTVL.

The CDR3 spells CASSPDKNTEAFF. The CDR3 nucleotides read TGTGCCAGCTCGCCTGACAAGAACACTGAAGCTTTCTTT. The chain joins TRBV18 to TRBJ1-1; D not resolved. This CDR3 region has 13 residues. V lost 6 bases to trimming and J lost 1 base, with 9 bases between them. Germline V gene data show CDR1 as KGHSH and CDR2 as LQKENI.

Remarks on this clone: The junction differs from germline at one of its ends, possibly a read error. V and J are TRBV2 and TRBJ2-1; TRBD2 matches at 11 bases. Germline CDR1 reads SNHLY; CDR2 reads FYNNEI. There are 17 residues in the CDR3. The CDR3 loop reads CARSGGVVTSGKNEQFF. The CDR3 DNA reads TGTGCCAGAAGTGGAGGGGTGGTGACTAGCGGGAAGAATGAGCAGTTCTTC.

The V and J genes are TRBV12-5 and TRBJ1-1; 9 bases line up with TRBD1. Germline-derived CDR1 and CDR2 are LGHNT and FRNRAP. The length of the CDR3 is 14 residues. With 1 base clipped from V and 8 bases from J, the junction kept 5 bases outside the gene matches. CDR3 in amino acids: CASGLGQGEREAFF. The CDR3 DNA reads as TGTGCTAGTGGTTTGGGACAGGGGGAGAGGGAAGCTTTCTTT.

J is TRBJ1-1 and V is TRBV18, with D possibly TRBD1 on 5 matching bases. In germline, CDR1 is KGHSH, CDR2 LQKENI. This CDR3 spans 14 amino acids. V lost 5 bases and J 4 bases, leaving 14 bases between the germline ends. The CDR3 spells CASSGRRASTEAFF. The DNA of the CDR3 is TGTGCCAGCTCAGGACGCAGGGCCAGCACTGAAGCTTTCTTT.

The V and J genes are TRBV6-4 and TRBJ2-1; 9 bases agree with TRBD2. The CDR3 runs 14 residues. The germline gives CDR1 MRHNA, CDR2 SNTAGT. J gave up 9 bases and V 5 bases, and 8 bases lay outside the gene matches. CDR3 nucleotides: TGTGCCAGCAGTAACCTAGCGGGATTAGGTGAGCAGTTCTTC. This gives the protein CASSNLAGLGEQFF.

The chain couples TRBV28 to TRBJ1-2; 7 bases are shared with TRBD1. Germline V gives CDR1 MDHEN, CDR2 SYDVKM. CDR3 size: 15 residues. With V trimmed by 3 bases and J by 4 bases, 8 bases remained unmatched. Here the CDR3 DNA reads TGTGCCAGCAGTTTTGGTGGGACAGCCCGCTATGGCTACACCTTC. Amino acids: CASSFGGTARYGYTF.

CDR3 amino acids: CASSLPSSATDTQYF. CDR3 DNA: TGTGCCAGCAGCTTACCATCTAGCGCCACAGATACGCAGTATTTT. V is TRBV7-2 and J is TRBJ2-3; possible D gene TRBD2, 6 bases. The CDR3 totals 15 residues. CDR1 SGHTA and CDR2 FQGNSA come from the germline V gene. The V end was cut by 2 bases, the J end by 2 bases, with 11 bases between.

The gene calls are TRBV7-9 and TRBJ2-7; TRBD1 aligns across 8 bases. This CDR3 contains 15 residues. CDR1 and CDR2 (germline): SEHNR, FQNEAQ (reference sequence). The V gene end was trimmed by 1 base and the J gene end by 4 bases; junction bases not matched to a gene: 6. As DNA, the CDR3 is TGTGCCAGCAGCTTAGAAAGAGACAGGGGTTACGAGCAGTACTTC. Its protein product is CASSLERDRGYEQYF.

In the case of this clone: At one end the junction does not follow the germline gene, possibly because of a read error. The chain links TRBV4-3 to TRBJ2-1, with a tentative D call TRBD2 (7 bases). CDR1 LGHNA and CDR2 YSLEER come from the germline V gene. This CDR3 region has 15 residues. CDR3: CASSPDSGGHNGQFF. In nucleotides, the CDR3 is TGCGCCAGCAGCCCGGACTCCGGGGGGCACAATGGGCAGTTCTTC.

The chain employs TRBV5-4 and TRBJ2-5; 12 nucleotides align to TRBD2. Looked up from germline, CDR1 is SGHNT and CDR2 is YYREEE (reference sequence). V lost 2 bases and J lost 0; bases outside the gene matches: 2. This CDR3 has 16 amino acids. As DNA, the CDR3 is TGTGCCAGCAGCTTCCCTAGCGGGAGGGACCAAGAGACCCAGTACTTC. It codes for CASSFPSGRDQETQYF.

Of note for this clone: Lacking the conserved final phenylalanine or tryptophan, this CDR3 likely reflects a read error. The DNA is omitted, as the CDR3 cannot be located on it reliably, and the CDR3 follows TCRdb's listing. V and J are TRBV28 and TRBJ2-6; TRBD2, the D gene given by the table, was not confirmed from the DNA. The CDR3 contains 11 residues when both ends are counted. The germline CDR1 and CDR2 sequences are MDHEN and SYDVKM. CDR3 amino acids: CASSSGLALLL.

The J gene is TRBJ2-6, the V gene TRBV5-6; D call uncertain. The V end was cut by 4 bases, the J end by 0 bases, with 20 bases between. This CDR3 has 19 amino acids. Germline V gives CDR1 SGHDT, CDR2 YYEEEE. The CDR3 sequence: CASSGRRASAYSGANVLTF. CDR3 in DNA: TGTGCCAGCAGCGGTCGTAGAGCTAGTGCTTACTCTGGGGCCAACGTCCTGACTTTC. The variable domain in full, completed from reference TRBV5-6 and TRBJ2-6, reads DAGVTQSPTHLIKTRGQQVTLRCSPKSGHDTVSWYQQALGQGPQFIFQYYEEEERQRGNFPDRFSGHQFPNYSSELNVNALLLGDSALYLCASSGRRASAYSGANVLTFGAGSRLTVL.

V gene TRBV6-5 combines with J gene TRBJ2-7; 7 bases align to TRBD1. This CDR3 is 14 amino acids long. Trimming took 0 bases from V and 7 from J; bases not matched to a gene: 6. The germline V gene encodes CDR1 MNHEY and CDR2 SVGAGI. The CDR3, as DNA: TGTGCCAGCAGTTACTCGGCAGGGGGTTTAGAGCAGTACTTC. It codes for CASSYSAGGLEQYF.

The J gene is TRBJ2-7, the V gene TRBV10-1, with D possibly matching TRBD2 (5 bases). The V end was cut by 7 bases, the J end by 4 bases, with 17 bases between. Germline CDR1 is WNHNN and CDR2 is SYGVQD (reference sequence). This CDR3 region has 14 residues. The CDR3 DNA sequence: TGCGCCAGCAAGGGCCCGTCTTCGGGATACGAGCAGTACTTC. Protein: CASKGPSSGYEQYF.

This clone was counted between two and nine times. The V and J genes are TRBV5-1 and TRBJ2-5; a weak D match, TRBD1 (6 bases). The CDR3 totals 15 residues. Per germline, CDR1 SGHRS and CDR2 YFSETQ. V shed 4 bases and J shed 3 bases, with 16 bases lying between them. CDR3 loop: CASSPGVRTEETQYF. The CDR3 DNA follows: TGCGCCAGCAGCCCTGGGGTCCGGACAGAAGAGACCCAGTACTTC.

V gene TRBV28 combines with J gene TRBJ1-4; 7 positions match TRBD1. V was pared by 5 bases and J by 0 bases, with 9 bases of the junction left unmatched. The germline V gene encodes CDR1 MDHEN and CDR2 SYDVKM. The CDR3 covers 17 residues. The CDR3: CASSLQRGLTTNEKLFF. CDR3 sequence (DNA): TGTGCCAGCAGTCTGCAGAGGGGGCTAACAACTAATGAAAAACTGTTTTTT. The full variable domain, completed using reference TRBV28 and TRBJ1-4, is DVKVTQSSRYLVKRTGEKVFLECVQDMDHENMFWYRQDPGLGLRLIYFSYDVKMKEKGDIPEGYSVSREKKERFSLILESASTNQTSMYLCASSLQRGLTTNEKLFFGSGTQLSVL.

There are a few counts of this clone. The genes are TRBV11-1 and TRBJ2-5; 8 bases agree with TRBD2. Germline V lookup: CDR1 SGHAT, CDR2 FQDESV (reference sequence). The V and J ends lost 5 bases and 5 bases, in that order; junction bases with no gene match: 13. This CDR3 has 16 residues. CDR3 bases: TGTGCCAGCAGCCGCCCGCCGGGGGGGGTTGCGGAGACCCAGTACTTC. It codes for CASSRPPGGVAETQYF. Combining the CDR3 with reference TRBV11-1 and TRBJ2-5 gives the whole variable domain EAEVAQSPRYKITEKSQAVAFWCDPISGHATLYWYRQILGQGPELLVQFQDESVVDDSQLPKDRFSAERLKGVDSTLKIQPAELGDSAMYLCASSRPPGGVAETQYFGPGTRLLVL.